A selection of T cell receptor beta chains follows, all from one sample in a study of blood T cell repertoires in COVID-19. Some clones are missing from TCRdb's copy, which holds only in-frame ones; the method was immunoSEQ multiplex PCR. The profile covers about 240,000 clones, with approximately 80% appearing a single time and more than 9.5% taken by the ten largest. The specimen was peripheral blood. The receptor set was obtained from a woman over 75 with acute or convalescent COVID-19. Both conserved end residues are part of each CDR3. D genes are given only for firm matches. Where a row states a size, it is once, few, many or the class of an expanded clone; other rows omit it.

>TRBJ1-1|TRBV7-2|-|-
TGTGCCAGCAGCCACGCGAAGGGGCCTTCGATGAACACTGAAGCTTTCTTT
CASSHAKGPSMNTEAFF
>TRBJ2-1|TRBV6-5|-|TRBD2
TGTGCCAGCACCCGACTAGCGGGGGGCAATGAGCAGTTCTTC
CASTRLAGGNEQFF
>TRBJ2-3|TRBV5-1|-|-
TGCGCCAGCAGCTTGGCCGTTGCAGGCCCCCCAGATACGCAGTATTTT
CASSLAVAGPPDTQYF
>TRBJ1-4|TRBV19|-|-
TGTGCCAGTAGTCTGCGGGAGGATGAAAAACTGTTTTTT
CASSLREDEKLFF
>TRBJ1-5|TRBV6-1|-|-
TGTGCCAGCAGTGAAGGGGGCCTGGACAATCAGCCCCAGCATTTT
CASSEGGLDNQPQHF
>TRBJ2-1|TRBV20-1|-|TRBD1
TGCAGTGCTGGACAGGGGAATGAGCAGTTCTTC
CSAGQGNEQFF
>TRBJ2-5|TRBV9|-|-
TGTGCCAGCAGCGTAGGGCCCAGGAGGGGAGAGACCCAGTACTTC
CASSVGPRRGETQYF
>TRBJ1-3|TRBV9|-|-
TGTGCCAGCAGCGTAGTCGGCGGAGGGATGGGAGGAAACACCATATATTTT
CASSVVGGGMGGNTIYF
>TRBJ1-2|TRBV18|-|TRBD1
TGTGCCAGCTCACCTGACCGGGACAGCGGCTACACCTTC
CASSPDRDSGYTF
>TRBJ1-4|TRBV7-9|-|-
TGTGCCAGCAGCTTTGAGGGCCAAATTAATGAAAAACTGTTTTTT
CASSFEGQINEKLFF
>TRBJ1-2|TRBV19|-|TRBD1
TGTGCCAGTAGTATGGGACAGGGGTCCGGCTACACCTTC
CASSMGQGSGYTF
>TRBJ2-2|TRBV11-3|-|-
TGTGCCAGCAGCTTAGAAGGGGCCACCGGGGAGCTGTTTTTT
CASSLEGATGELFF
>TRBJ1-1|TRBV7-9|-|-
TGTGCCAGCAGCACCAGGGCGAACACTGAAGCTTTCTTT
CASSTRANTEAFF
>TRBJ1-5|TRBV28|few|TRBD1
TGTGCCAGCAGCCCGGACAGGGGGCATCAGCCCCAGCATTTT
CASSPDRGHQPQHF
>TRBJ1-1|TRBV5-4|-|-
TGTGCCAGCAGCCTCCAGGGCCCGAACACTGAAGCTTTCTTT
CASSLQGPNTEAFF
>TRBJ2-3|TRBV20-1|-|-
TGCAGTGGACAGTTGGCAGATACGCAGTATTTT
CSGQLADTQYF
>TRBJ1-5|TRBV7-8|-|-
TGTGCCAGCAGCCCCAAGGAGGGTGGCAATCAGCCCCAGCATTTT
CASSPKEGGNQPQHF
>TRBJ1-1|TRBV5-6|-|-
TGTGCCAGCACCCCGGCGGGGGCGGGAGGGAACACTGAAGCTTTCTTT
CASTPAGAGGNTEAFF
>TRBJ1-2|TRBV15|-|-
TGTGCCACCAGCAGAGATGCACCGGGTGGCTACACCTTC
CATSRDAPGGYTF
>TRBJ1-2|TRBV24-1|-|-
TGTGCCACCAGTGATTCGGCCAGGGTTCGGAGTGGCTACACCTTC
CATSDSARVRSGYTF
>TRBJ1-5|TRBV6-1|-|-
TGTGCCAGCAGTGAAGGGCTGGGGGGGGTTCAGCCCCAGCATTTT
CASSEGLGGVQPQHF
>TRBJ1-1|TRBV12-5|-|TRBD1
TGTGCTACCGACAAGTTCCAGGGGGCTGAAGCTTTCTTT
CATDKFQGAEAFF
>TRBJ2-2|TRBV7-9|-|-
TGTGCCAGCAGCTTAGCGGGTCCAACACCGGGGACCGGGGAGCTGTTTTTT
CASSLAGPTPGTGELFF
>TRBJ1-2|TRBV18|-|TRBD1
TGTGCCAGCTCACCACCGGGGACAGCCTATGGCTACACCTTC
CASSPPGTAYGYTF
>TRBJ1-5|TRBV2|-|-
TGTGCCAGCAAACCGACAGGCGGCAATCAGCCCCAGCATTTT
CASKPTGGNQPQHF
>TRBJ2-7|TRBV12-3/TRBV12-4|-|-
TGTGCCAGCAGTTTAGTGGCGGGCTACGAGCAGTACTTC
CASSLVAGYEQYF
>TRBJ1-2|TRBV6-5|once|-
TGTGCCAGCAGTCAGGGGAGTCTAGGCTACACCTTC
CASSQGSLGYTF
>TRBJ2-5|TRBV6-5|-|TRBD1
TGTGCCAGCGTCGTAGACAGGGGTTTCTTGGCCCAGTACTTC
CASVVDRGFLAQYF
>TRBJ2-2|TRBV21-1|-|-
TGTGCCAGCAGCCTCTGGAGCGGGGGGGCGGACCGGGGAGCTGTTTTT
CASSLWSGGADRGAVF
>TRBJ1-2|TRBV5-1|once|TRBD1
TGCGCCAGCAGCCCCGGACAGGTACTTTACTATGGCTACACCTTC
CASSPGQVLYYGYTF
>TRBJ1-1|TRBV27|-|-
TGTGCCAGCAGCCCAAGACAGGCTACGAACACTGAAGCTTTCTTT
CASSPRQATNTEAFF
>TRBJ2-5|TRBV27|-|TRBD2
TGTGCCAGCAGTTTACGGGGGGGGCCGGAGACCCAGTACTTC
CASSLRGGPETQYF
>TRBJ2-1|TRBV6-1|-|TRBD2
TGTGCCAGCAGTGAAAACCCAGCGGGGTCCATTGAGCAGTTCTTC
CASSENPAGSIEQFF
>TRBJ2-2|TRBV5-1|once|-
TGCGCCAGCAGCCCCGAGGGAAGGGGGTGGACCGGGGAGCTGTTTTTT
CASSPEGRGWTGELFF
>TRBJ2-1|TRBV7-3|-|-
TGTGCCAGCAGCTTAAACGGCCTCGGGGATGAGCAGTTCTTC
CASSLNGLGDEQFF
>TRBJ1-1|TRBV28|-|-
TGTGCCAGCAGTTTGACACCTACTGAAGCTTTCTTT
CASSLTPTEAFF
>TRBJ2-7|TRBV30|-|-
TGTGCCTGGAGCCGCGGGAACGAGCAGTACTTC
CAWSRGNEQYF
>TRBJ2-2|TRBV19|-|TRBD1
TGTGCCAGTAGTATGAGGGACAGGGTCACCGGGGAGCTGTTTTTT
CASSMRDRVTGELFF
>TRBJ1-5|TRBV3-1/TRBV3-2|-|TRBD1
TGTGCCAGCAGCCCAGGACAGGGCCAGCCCCAGCATTTT
CASSPGQGQPQHF
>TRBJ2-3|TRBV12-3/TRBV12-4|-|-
TGTGCCAGCAGTTTTCGGGTCACAGATACGCAGTATTTT
CASSFRVTDTQYF
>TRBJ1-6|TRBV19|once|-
TGTGCCAGTAGTATAACAGCCTATAATTCACCCCTCCACTTT
CASSITAYNSPLHF
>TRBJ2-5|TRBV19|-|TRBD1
TGTGCCAGTAGTAGCAGACAGGGGGCAGTTGAGACCCAGTACTTC
CASSSRQGAVETQYF
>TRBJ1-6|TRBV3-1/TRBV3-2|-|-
TGTGCCAGCAGCCAAGGTTCGTCGCCAGGCAGCTCCTATAATTCACCCCTCCACTTT
CASSQGSSPGSSYNSPLHF
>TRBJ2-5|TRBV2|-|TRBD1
TGTGCCAGCGGCCCCCAGGGGGTCCAAGAGACCCAGTACTTC
CASGPQGVQETQYF
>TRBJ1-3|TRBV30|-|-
TGTGCCGGGGACATGTCTGGAAACACCATATATTTT
CAGDMSGNTIYF
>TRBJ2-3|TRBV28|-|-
TGTGCCAGCAGGCAAATGGCCCGTAGCACAGATACGCAGTATTTT
CASRQMARSTDTQYF